Listed here are 21 T cell receptor beta chains from one sample, sequenced in a study of T cell responses to AZD1222 COVID-19 vaccine. Some clones are missing from TCRdb's copy, which holds only in-frame ones; the method was immunoSEQ multiplex PCR. The sample contains roughly 140,000 clones, 90% of which appear only once. The starting material was peripheral blood, obtained on day 0 of AZD1222 vaccination. The source is an adult in good health.

The chain is built from TRBV7-2 and TRBJ2-1; 9 nucleotides agree with TRBD2. The CDR3 is 15 residues long. Germline CDR1 is SGHTA and CDR2 is FQGNSA. The ends lost 2 bases at V and 9 bases at J; junction bases unmatched: 8. CDR3 DNA: TGTGCCAGCAGCTTATTGGGACTAGCTGGTGGTGAGCAGTTCTTC. Protein product: CASSLLGLAGGEQFF. The full variable domain, rest sourced from reference TRBV7-2 and TRBJ2-1, is GAGVSQSPSNKVTEKGKDVELRCDPISGHTALYWYRQSLGQGLEFLIYFQGNSAPDKSGLPSDRFSAERTGGSVSTLTIQRTQQEDSAVYLCASSLLGLAGGEQFFGPGTRLTVL.

The chain employs TRBV5-6 and TRBJ2-7, with 7 positions matching TRBD1. The V and J ends lost 2 bases and 2 bases, in that order; junction bases with no gene match: 4. Germline values: CDR1 SGHDT, CDR2 YYEEEE. The CDR3 runs 14 residues. In DNA form, the CDR3 reads TGTGCCAGCAGCTTACCGGGACAGACCTACGAGCAGTACTTC. It is translated as CASSLPGQTYEQYF. The complete variable domain, with remaining parts taken from reference TRBV5-6 and TRBJ2-7, reads DAGVTQSPTHLIKTRGQQVTLRCSPKSGHDTVSWYQQALGQGPQFIFQYYEEEERQRGNFPDRFSGHQFPNYSSELNVNALLLGDSALYLCASSLPGQTYEQYFGPGTRLTVT.

V and J are TRBV6-2 or TRBV6-3 and TRBJ1-5, with D hard to call. CDR3 length equals 13 residues. Germline lookup yields CDR1 MNHEY and CDR2 SVGEGT. Trimming cost V 2 bases and J 4 bases, with 6 bases left between them. CDR3 residues: CASSYVVNQPQHF. CDR3 nucleotide sequence: TGTGCCAGCAGTTACGTGGTGAATCAGCCCCAGCATTTT.

J is TRBJ2-5 and V is TRBV2, with TRBD2 matching over 14 bases. After removal of 6 bases from V and 4 bases from J, the junction contained 7 bases not matched to a gene. There are 16 residues in the CDR3. Germline V gene lookup returns CDR1 SNHLY and CDR2 FYNNEI. The chain's CDR3 is CASSLGTSGSRETQYF. The DNA of the CDR3 is TGTGCCAGCAGCCTTGGGACTAGCGGGAGTAGAGAGACCCAGTACTTC. Supplemented by reference TRBV2 and TRBJ2-5, the full variable domain reads EPEVTQTPSHQVTQMGQEVILRCVPISNHLYFYWYRQILGQKVEFLVSFYNNEISEKSEIFDDQFSVERPDGSNFTLKIRSTKLEDSAMYFCASSLGTSGSRETQYFGPGTRLLVL.

The V gene is TRBV19, the J gene TRBJ1-5; a weak D match, TRBD1 (5 bases). Germline CDR1 reads LNHDA; CDR2 reads SQIVND (reference sequence). Trimming took off 7 bases at V and 6 bases at J, with 19 bases between the two ends. CDR3 length: 15 residues. Here the CDR3 reads CASTPVGQGGQPQHF. The CDR3 nucleotides read TGTGCCAGTACCCCGGTGGGGCAGGGAGGTCAGCCCCAGCATTTT.

The chain links TRBV5-8 to TRBJ1-2; the D gene is possibly TRBD1 (5 bases). V lost 1 base and J lost 6, with 10 bases in between. Germline-derived CDR1 and CDR2 are SGHTS and YDEGEE. The CDR3 is 13 amino acids. The CDR3 sequence: CASSLRRTNGYTF. The CDR3 bases are TGTGCCAGCAGCTTGCGTCGGACAAATGGCTACACCTTC.

The genes are TRBV5-1 and TRBJ1-1; possibly TRBD1 for D (6 bases). The V end lost 4 bases, the J end lost 3 bases, and 13 bases lay between the germline ends. The CDR3 consists of 14 residues. The germline CDR1 and CDR2 sequences are SGHRS and YFSETQ. CDR3 amino acids: CASSLGRGYTEAFF. CDR3 DNA sequence: TGCGCCAGCAGCCTGGGGAGGGGGTACACTGAAGCTTTCTTT.

The chain combines TRBV6-5 with TRBJ2-3, with D possibly being TRBD1 (6 bases). Trimming removed 2 bases from V and 1 base from J, with 10 bases in between. CDR1 is MNHEY, CDR2 SVGAGI, per germline. CDR3 size: 15 residues. The CDR3 reads CASSYRGGGTDTQYF. CDR3 nucleotides: TGTGCCAGCAGTTACCGTGGGGGCGGCACAGATACGCAGTATTTT.

The chain couples TRBV28 to TRBJ1-2, with D unclear. This CDR3 is built from 12 residues. V was cut by 4 bases and J by 4 bases, with 7 bases left in between. Germline assignment: CDR1 MDHEN and CDR2 SYDVKM. CDR3 residues: CASSWTPYGYTF. In DNA, the CDR3 is TGTGCCAGCAGTTGGACGCCCTATGGCTACACCTTC.

This clone was picked up one time. V gene TRBV19 combines with J gene TRBJ1-4; D is unresolved. Germline assignment: CDR1 LNHDA and CDR2 SQIVND (reference sequence). The CDR3 runs to 12 residues. V shed 5 bases and J shed 8 bases, with 9 bases lying between them. The CDR3 loop reads CASSRSGEKLFF. Written as DNA, the CDR3 is TGTGCCAGTAGTCGCTCCGGGGAAAAACTGTTTTTT.

This clone was seen a few times. This specimen includes other DNA sequences encoding the same CDR3. This chain links TRBV21-1 with TRBJ2-1; whether TRBD2, the table's D call, matches the DNA was not checked. TRBV21-1 is deemed a pseudogene. CDR3 length: 16 residues. Written as DNA, the CDR3 is TGTGCCAGCACCAAACGTGTGACTAGCGGGAGGACACGACCGTTCTTC. Protein product: CASTKRVTSGRTRPFF.

The table lists this clone with a count of one. This rearrangement joins TRBV3-1 (or the pseudogene TRBV3-2) to TRBJ1-1; 9 bases match TRBD1. CDR1 LGHDT and CDR2 YNNKEL come from the germline V gene (reference sequence). Trimming took 5 bases from V and 7 from J; bases not matched to a gene: 5. The CDR3 runs to 13 residues. CDR3 region: CASSRGQGLEAFF. CDR3 sequence (DNA): TGTGCCAGCAGCAGGGGACAGGGCCTTGAAGCTTTCTTT.

The chain combines TRBV6-5 with TRBJ1-4, with D perhaps matching TRBD1 (5 bases). Trimming took off 7 bases at V and 7 bases at J, with 16 bases between the two ends. The CDR3 runs to 14 residues. Germline V gives CDR1 MNHEY, CDR2 SVGAGI. The CDR3 DNA is TGTGCCAGCACGGGGCCACTGAGAGGTGAAAAACTGTTTTTT. Its translation: CASTGPLRGEKLFF.

The V gene is TRBV7-8, the J gene TRBJ1-5, with D perhaps matching TRBD1 (6 bases). Germline values: CDR1 SGHVS, CDR2 FQNEAQ. Between the trimmed V and J ends, which lost 7 bases and 3 bases, there was a span of 16 bases. The CDR3 spans 15 residues. CDR3 in amino acids: CASTISGQNNQPQHF. The CDR3, as DNA: TGTGCCAGCACAATATCCGGACAGAACAATCAGCCCCAGCATTTT.

The gene calls are TRBV2 and TRBJ1-1; 8 nucleotides match TRBD1. After removal of 6 bases from V and 1 base from J, the junction contained 4 bases not matched to a gene. The CDR3 covers 14 residues. Germline loops: CDR1 SNHLY, CDR2 FYNNEI. CDR3 nucleotide sequence: TGTGCCAGCAGCTGGGACAGGCAGAACACTGAAGCTTTCTTT. It is translated as CASSWDRQNTEAFF.

The chain is built from TRBV15 and TRBJ2-7; 11 nucleotides agree with TRBD2. The V and J ends lost 3 bases and 2 bases, in that order; junction bases with no gene match: 3. The CDR3 loop spans 15 amino acids. Germline V gives CDR1 LNHNV, CDR2 YYDKDF (reference sequence). The CDR3 DNA reads TGTGCCACCAGCAGGGGGACTAGCGGAACCTACGAGCAGTACTTC. As protein: CATSRGTSGTYEQYF.

The CDR3, as DNA: TGTGCCAGCAGTTACTCGAGGCGTGAAGCTTTCTTT. This codes for CASSYSRREAFF. The rearrangement joins TRBV6-5 to TRBJ1-1, with no clear D. CDR1 MNHEY and CDR2 SVGAGI come from the germline V gene. Trimming took off 0 bases at V and 7 bases at J, with 6 bases between the two ends. The CDR3 loop spans 12 amino acids.

The chain carries TRBV4-1 and TRBJ2-7; 9 bases align to TRBD1. The CDR3 has 15 amino acids. CDR1 and CDR2 from the germline V gene are MGHRA and YSYEKL. With 3 bases clipped from V and 2 bases from J, the junction kept 5 bases outside the gene matches. Here the CDR3 reads CASSHPGQGTYEQYF. As DNA, the CDR3 is TGCGCCAGCAGCCACCCGGGACAGGGAACCTACGAGCAGTACTTC.

The chain links TRBV27 to TRBJ1-5, with no clear D. There are 15 residues in the CDR3. The V end was cut by 5 bases, the J end by 3 bases, with 14 bases between. CDR1 MNHEY and CDR2 SMNVEV come from the germline V gene (reference sequence). CDR3 sequence (DNA): TGTGCCAGCAGTCCCGATTATGACACCAATCAGCCCCAGCATTTT. Its translation is CASSPDYDTNQPQHF.

The CDR3 DNA is TGTGCCAGCGGGACAGGGACGGGTGGCTACACCTTC. Amino acid sequence: CASGTGTGGYTF. V usage is TRBV12-3 or TRBV12-4 and J usage is TRBJ1-2, with 9 positions matching TRBD1. This CDR3 comprises 12 residues. The V and J ends lost 8 bases and 7 bases, in that order; junction bases with no gene match: 5.

The chain recombines TRBV14 with TRBJ2-4, with 10 positions matching TRBD1. Looked up from germline, CDR1 is SGHDN and CDR2 is FVKESK. The CDR3 is 17 residues long. V dropped 4 bases and J dropped 15; count of bases not matched to a gene: 21. The CDR3 DNA reads as TGTGCCAGCAGCCGTTGGAGGGACAGGGGAACTACGAGGGGTCTGTACTTC. As protein: CASSRWRDRGTTRGLYF. The full variable domain, in which reference TRBV14 and TRBJ2-4 provide the parts outside the CDR3, is EAGVTQFPSHSVIEKGQTVTLRCDPISGHDNLYWYRRVMGKEIKFLLHFVKESKQDESGMPNNRFLAERTGGTYSTLKVQPAELEDSGVYFCASSRWRDRGTTRGLYFGAGTRLSVL.